What follows describes a single T cell receptor (beta chain). This sample stems from a study of control samples from healthy donors and cancer patients. Sequencing was performed with immunoSEQ multiplex PCR; in TCRdb, only in-frame clones are kept and a portion is missing. Among roughly 120,000 clones listed, 85% to 90% were seen once. With 3 bases removed from V and 5 bases from J, the gap between germline ends came to 10 bases. CDR1 and CDR2 (germline): LGHDT, YNNKEL (reference sequence). The CDR3 runs to 13 residues. The source material was PBMCs. This TCR was sampled from a woman between 50 and 59 years old with colorectal cancer. This chain uses TRBV3-1 (or the pseudogene TRBV3-2) with TRBJ1-1, with D hard to call. The CDR3 bases are TGTGCCAGCAGCCATGGGGAAGGGACTGAAGCTTTCTTT. It specifies CASSHGEGTEAFF.